Listed here is a single T cell receptor beta chain. The data were taken from a study of molecular identifiers for immune sequencing clone quantification. Looked up from germline, CDR1 is SGHDN and CDR2 is FVKESK. The CDR3 consists of 15 residues. J gave up 5 bases and V 6 bases, and 6 bases lay outside the gene matches. Methods described previously, with TCR primers listed, were used for bulk TCR libraries. TCRdb recomputed calls from the PCR reads with MiXCR, one row per CDR3 protein. The repertoire includes about 510,000 distinct CDR3 sequences, about a fifth of them detected once, and about 0.84% sits in the top ten.

The specimen sequenced was naive CD8+ T cells from blood, with Jurkat cell RNA spiked in. Subset denoted: FACS-sorted CD8+CD4-CCR7+CD45RA+ naive T cells. This clonotype was sampled from a human donor in good health. Some libraries in this study had Jurkat cell RNA spiked in. The chain couples TRBV14 to TRBJ2-1; 11 nucleotides match TRBD2. The CDR3 bases are TGTGCCAGCAGTCCGACTAGCGGGACGGACAATGAGCAGTTCTTC. Its protein is CASSPTSGTDNEQFF.